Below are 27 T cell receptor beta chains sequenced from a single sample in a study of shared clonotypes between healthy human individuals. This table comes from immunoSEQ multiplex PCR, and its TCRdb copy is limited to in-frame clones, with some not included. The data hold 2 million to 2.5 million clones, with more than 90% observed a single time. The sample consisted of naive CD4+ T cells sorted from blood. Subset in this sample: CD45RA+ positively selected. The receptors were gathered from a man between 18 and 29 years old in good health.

CDR3 amino acids: CSAQESSGNTIYF. In nucleotides, the CDR3 is TGCAGCGCACAGGAGAGCTCTGGAAACACCATATATTTT. V is TRBV29-1 and J is TRBJ1-3, with a tentative D call TRBD1 (5 bases). From germline, CDR1 is SQVTM and CDR2 ANQGSEA. The CDR3 contains 13 residues. V gave up 7 bases and J gave up 0 bases, with 10 bases separating them.

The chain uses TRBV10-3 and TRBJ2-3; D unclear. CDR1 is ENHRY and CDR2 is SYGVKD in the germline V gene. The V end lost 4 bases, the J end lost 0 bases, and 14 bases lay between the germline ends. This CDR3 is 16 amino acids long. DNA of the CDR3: TGTGCCATCAGTGGAAATTTCCCGGACAGCACAGATACGCAGTATTTT. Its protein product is CAISGNFPDSTDTQYF.

CDR3: CASSRAVLAGEQYF. The CDR3 DNA follows: TGTGCCAGCAGCAGAGCGGTGCTGGCTGGCGAGCAGTACTTC. The chain recombines TRBV2 with TRBJ2-7, with a weak D call TRBD2 (5 bases). Trimming shortened V by 6 bases and J by 6 bases, and 18 bases separated the two germline ends. The CDR3 sequence is 14 residues long. Germline V gives CDR1 SNHLY, CDR2 FYNNEI.

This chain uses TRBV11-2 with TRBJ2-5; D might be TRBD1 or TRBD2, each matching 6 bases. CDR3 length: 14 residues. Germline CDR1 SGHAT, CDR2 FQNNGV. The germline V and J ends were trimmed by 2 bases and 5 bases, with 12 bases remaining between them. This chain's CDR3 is CASSLLRGRETQYF. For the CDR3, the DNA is TGTGCCAGCAGCTTACTGAGGGGGAGGGAGACCCAGTACTTC.

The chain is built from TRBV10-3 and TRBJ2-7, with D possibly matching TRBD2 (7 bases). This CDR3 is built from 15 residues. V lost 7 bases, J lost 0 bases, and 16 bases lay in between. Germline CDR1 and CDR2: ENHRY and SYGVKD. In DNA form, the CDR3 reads TGTGCCATCAAGGGGGGGGCCTCTCCCTCCTACGAGCAGTACTTC. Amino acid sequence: CAIKGGASPSYEQYF.

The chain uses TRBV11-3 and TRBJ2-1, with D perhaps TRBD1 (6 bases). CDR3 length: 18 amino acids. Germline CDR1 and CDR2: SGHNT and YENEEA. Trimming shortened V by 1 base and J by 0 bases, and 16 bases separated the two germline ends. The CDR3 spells CASSLGLGQGLSYNEQFF. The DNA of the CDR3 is TGTGCCAGCAGCTTAGGACTCGGCCAGGGGCTCTCCTACAATGAGCAGTTCTTC.

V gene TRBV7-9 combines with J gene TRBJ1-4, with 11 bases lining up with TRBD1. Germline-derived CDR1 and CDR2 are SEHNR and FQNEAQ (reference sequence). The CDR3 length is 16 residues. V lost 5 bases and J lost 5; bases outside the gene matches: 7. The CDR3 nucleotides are TGTGCCAGCAGCACCTGGACAGGGGGCCAAAATGAAAAACTGTTTTTT. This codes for CASSTWTGGQNEKLFF.

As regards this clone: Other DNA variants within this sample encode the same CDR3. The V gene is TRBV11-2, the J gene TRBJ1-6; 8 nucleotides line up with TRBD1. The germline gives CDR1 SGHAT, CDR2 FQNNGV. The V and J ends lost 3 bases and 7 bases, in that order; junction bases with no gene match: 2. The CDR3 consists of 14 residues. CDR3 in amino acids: CASSFQGANSPLHF. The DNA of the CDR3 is TGTGCCAGCAGCTTTCAGGGGGCAAATTCACCCCTCCACTTT. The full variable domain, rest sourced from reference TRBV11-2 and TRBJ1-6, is EAGVAQSPRYKIIEKRQSVAFWCNPISGHATLYWYQQILGQGPKLLIQFQNNGVVDDSQLPKDRFSAERLKGVDSTLKIQPAKLEDSAVYLCASSFQGANSPLHFGNGTRLTVT.

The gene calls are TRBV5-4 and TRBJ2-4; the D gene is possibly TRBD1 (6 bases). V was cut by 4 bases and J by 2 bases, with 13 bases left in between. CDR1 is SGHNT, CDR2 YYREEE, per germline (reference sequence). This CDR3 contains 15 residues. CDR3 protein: CASSIEQGSKNIQYF. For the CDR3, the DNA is TGTGCCAGCAGCATAGAGCAGGGGTCCAAAAACATTCAGTACTTC. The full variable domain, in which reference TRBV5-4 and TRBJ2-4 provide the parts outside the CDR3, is ETGVTQSPTHLIKTRGQQVTLRCSSQSGHNTVSWYQQALGQGPQFIFQYYREEENGRGNFPPRFSGLQFPNYSSELNVNALELDDSALYLCASSIEQGSKNIQYFGAGTRLSVL.

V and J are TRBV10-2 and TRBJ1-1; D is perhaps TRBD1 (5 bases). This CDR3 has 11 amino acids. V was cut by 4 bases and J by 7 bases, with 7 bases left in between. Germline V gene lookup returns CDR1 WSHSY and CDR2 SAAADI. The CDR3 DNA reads TGCGCCAGCAGTGGGGGGAGTGAAGCTTTCTTT. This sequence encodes CASSGGSEAFF.

CDR3 amino acids: CAIRGQGATDTQYF. The CDR3 coding sequence is TGTGCCATCAGAGGACAGGGGGCCACAGATACGCAGTATTTT. V is TRBV10-3 and J is TRBJ2-3, with 11 nucleotides matching TRBD1. The CDR3 extends over 14 amino acids. Germline trimming cut 6 bases from V and 2 bases from J; bases unmatched to any gene: 1. Germline-derived CDR1 and CDR2 are ENHRY and SYGVKD.

CDR3 nucleotide sequence: TGTGCCAGCAGCTTGGGGGGGACAGTAGCTAACTATGGCTACACCTTC. Its translation is CASSLGGTVANYGYTF. The chain has TRBV5-8 and TRBJ1-2; TRBD1 matches at 7 bases. V trimming: 0 bases; J trimming: 0 bases; junction bases outside the gene matches: 5. The CDR3 is made up of 16 amino acids. In germline, CDR1 is SGHTS, CDR2 YDEGEE.

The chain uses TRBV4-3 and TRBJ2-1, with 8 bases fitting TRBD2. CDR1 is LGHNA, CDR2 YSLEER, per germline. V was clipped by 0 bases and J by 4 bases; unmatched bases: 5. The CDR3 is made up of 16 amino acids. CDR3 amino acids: CASSQERTSRYNEQFF. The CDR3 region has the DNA TGCGCCAGCAGCCAAGAGAGGACTAGCCGGTACAATGAGCAGTTCTTC.

CDR3 region: CASSFQTGANEKLFF. The CDR3 nucleotides read TGTGCCAGCAGTTTTCAGACAGGTGCTAATGAAAAACTGTTTTTT. The chain employs TRBV5-4 and TRBJ1-4; possibly TRBD1 for D (6 bases). Germline V gene data show CDR1 as SGHNT and CDR2 as YYREEE (reference sequence). V lost 5 bases and J lost 3, with 14 bases in between. This CDR3 has 15 amino acids.

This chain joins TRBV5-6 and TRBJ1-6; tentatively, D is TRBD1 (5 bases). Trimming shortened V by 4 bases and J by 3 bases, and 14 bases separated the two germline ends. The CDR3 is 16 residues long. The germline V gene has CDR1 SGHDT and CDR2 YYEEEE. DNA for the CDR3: TGTGCCAGCAGCAAGGGGATGGGGGACTATAATTCACCCCTCCACTTT. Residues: CASSKGMGDYNSPLHF. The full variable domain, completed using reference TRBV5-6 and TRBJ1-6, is DAGVTQSPTHLIKTRGQQVTLRCSPKSGHDTVSWYQQALGQGPQFIFQYYEEEERQRGNFPDRFSGHQFPNYSSELNVNALLLGDSALYLCASSKGMGDYNSPLHFGNGTRLTVT.

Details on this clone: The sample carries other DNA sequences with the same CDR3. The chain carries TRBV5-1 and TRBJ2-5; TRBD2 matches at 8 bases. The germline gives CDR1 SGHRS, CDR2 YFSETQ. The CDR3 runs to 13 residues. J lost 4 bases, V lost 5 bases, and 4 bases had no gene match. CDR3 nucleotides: TGCGCCAGCAGAACCGGGGGGGTAGAGACCCAGTACTTC. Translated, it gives CASRTGGVETQYF.

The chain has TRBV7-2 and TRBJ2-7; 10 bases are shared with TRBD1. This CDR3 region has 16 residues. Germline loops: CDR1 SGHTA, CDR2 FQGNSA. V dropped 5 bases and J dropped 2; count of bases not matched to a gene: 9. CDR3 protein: CASSRAGTGVPYEQYF. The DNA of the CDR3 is TGTGCCAGCAGCAGAGCCGGGACAGGGGTTCCCTACGAGCAGTACTTC.

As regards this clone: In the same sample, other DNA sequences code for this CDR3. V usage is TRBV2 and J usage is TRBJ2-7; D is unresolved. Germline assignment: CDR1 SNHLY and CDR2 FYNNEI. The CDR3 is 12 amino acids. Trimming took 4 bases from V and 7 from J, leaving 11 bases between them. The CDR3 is CASSVMPWEQYF. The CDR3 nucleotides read TGTGCCAGCAGTGTGATGCCCTGGGAGCAGTACTTC.

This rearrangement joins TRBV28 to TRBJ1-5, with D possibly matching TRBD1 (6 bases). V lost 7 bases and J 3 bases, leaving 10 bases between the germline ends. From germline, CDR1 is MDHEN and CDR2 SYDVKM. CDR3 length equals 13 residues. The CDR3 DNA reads TGTGCCAGCACCACAGGGAACAATCAGCCCCAGCATTTT. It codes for CASTTGNNQPQHF.

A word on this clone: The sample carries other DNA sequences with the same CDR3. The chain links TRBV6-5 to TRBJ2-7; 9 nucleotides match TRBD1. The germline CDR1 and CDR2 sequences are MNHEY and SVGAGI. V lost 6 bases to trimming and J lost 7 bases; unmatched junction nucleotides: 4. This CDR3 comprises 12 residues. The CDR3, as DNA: TGTGCCAGCAGCCGGGACAGGGTTGAGCAGTACTTC. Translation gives CASSRDRVEQYF.

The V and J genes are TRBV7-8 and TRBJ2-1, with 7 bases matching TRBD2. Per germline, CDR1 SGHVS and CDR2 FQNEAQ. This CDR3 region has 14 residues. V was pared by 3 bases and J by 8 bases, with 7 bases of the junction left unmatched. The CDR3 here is CASSFGGMRDEQFF. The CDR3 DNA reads TGTGCCAGCAGCTTCGGGGGGATGAGAGATGAGCAGTTCTTC.

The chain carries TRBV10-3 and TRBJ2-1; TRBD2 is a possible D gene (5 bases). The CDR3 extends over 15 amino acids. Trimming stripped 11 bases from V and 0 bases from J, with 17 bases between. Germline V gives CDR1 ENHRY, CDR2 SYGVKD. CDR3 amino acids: CAARDGSSSYNEQFF. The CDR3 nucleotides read TGTGCCGCCCGCGATGGGAGCAGCTCCTACAATGAGCAGTTCTTC.

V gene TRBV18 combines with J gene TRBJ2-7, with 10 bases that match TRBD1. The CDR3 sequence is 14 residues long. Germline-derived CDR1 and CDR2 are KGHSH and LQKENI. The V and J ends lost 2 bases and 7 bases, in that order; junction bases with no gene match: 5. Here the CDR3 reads CASSPGTGAGEQYF. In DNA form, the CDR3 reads TGTGCCAGCTCACCAGGGACAGGGGCGGGGGAGCAGTACTTC.

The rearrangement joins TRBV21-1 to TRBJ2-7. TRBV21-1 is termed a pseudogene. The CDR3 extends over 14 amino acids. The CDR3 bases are TGTGCCGTCTCCTCCCGGGCCCAAGTCAACGAGCAGTACTTC. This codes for CAVSSRAQVNEQYF.

In DNA form, the CDR3 reads TGTGCCAGCAGCTTACTTGCGTTAGTGAACACTGAAGCTTTCTTT. It specifies CASSLLALVNTEAFF. The chain uses TRBV7-2 and TRBJ1-1; D is unclear. Trimming removed 2 bases from V and 0 bases from J, with 10 bases in between. In germline, CDR1 is SGHTA, CDR2 FQGNSA. The length of the CDR3 is 15 residues.

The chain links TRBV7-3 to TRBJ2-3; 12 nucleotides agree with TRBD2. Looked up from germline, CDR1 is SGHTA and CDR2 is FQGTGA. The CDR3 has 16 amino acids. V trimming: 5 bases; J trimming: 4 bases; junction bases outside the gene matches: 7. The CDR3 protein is CASSPSLAGGSDTQYF. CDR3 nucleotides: TGTGCCAGCAGCCCTTCACTAGCGGGGGGTTCAGATACGCAGTATTTT.

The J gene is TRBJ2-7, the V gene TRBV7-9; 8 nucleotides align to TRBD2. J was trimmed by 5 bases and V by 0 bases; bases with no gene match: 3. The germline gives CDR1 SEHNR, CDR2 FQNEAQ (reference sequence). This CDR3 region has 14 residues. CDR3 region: CASSLAGSGNEQYF. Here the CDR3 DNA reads TGTGCCAGCAGCTTAGCTGGTAGCGGGAACGAGCAGTACTTC.